The 2 T cell receptor beta chains listed next were all sequenced from one sample in a study of OX40 agonist ivuxolimab in advanced cancers. Libraries were prepared by immunoSEQ multiplex PCR; TCRdb keeps only in-frame clonotypes and omits some of them. The sample has around 10,000 clones; about four fifths are singletons. Material: CD4+ or CD8+ T cells sorted from blood, obtained in a trial of the OX40 agonist ivuxolimab. These receptors came from an adult with an advanced solid tumor such as melanoma, head and neck, liver or kidney cancer.

This clone appeared a few times. J is TRBJ2-7 and V is TRBV19; 11 bases agree with TRBD2. The CDR3 runs 14 residues. In germline, CDR1 is LNHDA, CDR2 SQIVND (reference sequence). The junction had 2 bases not matched to a gene; V was cut back by 2 bases and J by 5 bases. CDR3 nucleotides: TGTGCCAGTAGTATAACTAGCGGGAGCCACGAGCAGTACTTC. It yields the protein CASSITSGSHEQYF.

The chain uses TRBV27 and TRBJ1-5; D ambiguous. Germline V gene sequence: CDR1 MNHEY, CDR2 SMNVEV (reference sequence). The CDR3 runs 13 residues. Between the trimmed V and J ends, which lost 1 base and 4 bases, there was a span of 5 bases. The CDR3: CASSLYPNQPQHF. The CDR3 DNA is TGTGCCAGCAGTTTATACCCAAATCAGCCCCAGCATTTT.